This is a list of T cell receptor beta chains from one sample in a study of T cell responses to AZD1222 COVID-19 vaccine. The assay was immunoSEQ multiplex PCR, and TCRdb's table has in-frame clones only and misses some. The sample yields about 97,000 clones, about 91% seen once. The source was peripheral blood, collected on day 0 of AZD1222 vaccination. The source of these receptors is an adult in good health. CDR3s include the opening cysteine and the closing phenylalanine or tryptophan. Fields, in order: V gene, clone size, D gene, J gene, CDR3 protein, CDR3 DNA. A D gene is named only where the DNA matches it firmly. Some rows mark clone size as missing; the rest say once, few, many or name a class of expanded clone.

V gene: TRBV29-1; clone size: once; D gene: TRBD2; J gene: TRBJ2-3; CDR3 protein: CSVLTSAGIGTQYF; CDR3 DNA: TGCAGCGTTCTCACTAGCGCCGGTATTGGTACGCAGTATTTT
V gene: TRBV5-6; clone size: -; D gene: -; J gene: TRBJ1-2; CDR3 protein: CASSFLGNYGYTF; CDR3 DNA: TGTGCCAGCAGCTTTCTCGGGAACTATGGCTACACCTTC
V gene: TRBV27; clone size: -; D gene: -; J gene: TRBJ2-7; CDR3 protein: CASQFLTGSYEQYF; CDR3 DNA: TGTGCCAGCCAATTCTTAACAGGGAGCTACGAGCAGTACTTC
V gene: TRBV7-9; clone size: -; D gene: -; J gene: TRBJ1-1; CDR3 protein: CASSLRDSRGNTEAFF; CDR3 DNA: TGTGCCAGCAGCCTCCGGGACTCTAGGGGAAACACTGAAGCTTTCTTT
V gene: TRBV5-1; clone size: -; D gene: -; J gene: TRBJ2-7; CDR3 protein: CASSQSPTTYEQYF; CDR3 DNA: TGCGCCAGCAGCCAGTCGCCCACAACCTACGAGCAGTACTTC
V gene: TRBV3-1/TRBV3-2; clone size: once; D gene: -; J gene: TRBJ2-7; CDR3 protein: CASSLEGYEQYF; CDR3 DNA: TGTGCCAGCAGCTTAGAGGGCTACGAGCAGTACTTC
V gene: TRBV4-1; clone size: -; D gene: -; J gene: TRBJ1-4; CDR3 protein: CASSPNGGGRTNEKLFF; CDR3 DNA: TGCGCCAGCAGCCCCAATGGTGGGGGTAGAACTAATGAAAAACTGTTTTTT
V gene: TRBV6-6; clone size: -; D gene: -; J gene: TRBJ1-5; CDR3 protein: CASSYSQGGVQPQHF; CDR3 DNA: TGTGCCAGCAGTTACTCACAGGGTGGGGTTCAGCCCCAGCATTTT
V gene: TRBV5-4; clone size: -; D gene: -; J gene: TRBJ1-1; CDR3 protein: CASSLAKANTEAFF; CDR3 DNA: TGTGCCAGCAGCTTGGCCAAGGCGAACACTGAAGCTTTCTTT
V gene: TRBV5-6; clone size: -; D gene: -; J gene: TRBJ2-7; CDR3 protein: CASSLGGLSSYEQYF; CDR3 DNA: TGTGCCAGCAGCTTGGGCGGATTAAGCTCCTACGAGCAGTACTTC
V gene: TRBV15; clone size: -; D gene: -; J gene: TRBJ1-3; CDR3 protein: CATSRDQQVLGNTIYF; CDR3 DNA: TGTGCCACCAGCAGAGATCAACAGGTTCTGGGAAACACCATATATTTT
V gene: TRBV6-5; clone size: once; D gene: -; J gene: TRBJ2-3; CDR3 protein: CASRTAGDTQYF; CDR3 DNA: TGTGCCAGCAGGACAGCAGGGGATACGCAGTATTTT
V gene: TRBV4-3; clone size: -; D gene: -; J gene: TRBJ1-3; CDR3 protein: CASSQEPTGISGNTIYF; CDR3 DNA: TGCGCCAGCAGCCAAGAGCCCACAGGTATCTCTGGAAACACCATATATTTT
V gene: TRBV2; clone size: -; D gene: -; J gene: TRBJ1-1; CDR3 protein: CASRLQGLVTEAFF; CDR3 DNA: TGTGCCAGCAGATTACAGGGACTGGTCACTGAAGCTTTCTTT
V gene: TRBV6-2/TRBV6-3; clone size: -; D gene: TRBD2; J gene: TRBJ2-2; CDR3 protein: CASSYSGQAGSTGELFF; CDR3 DNA: TGTGCCAGCAGTTACTCGGGCCAAGCGGGGTCCACCGGGGAGCTGTTTTTT
V gene: TRBV19; clone size: -; D gene: -; J gene: TRBJ1-1; CDR3 protein: CASRKEGGRNTEAFF; CDR3 DNA: TGTGCCAGTAGAAAGGAGGGGGGTCGGAACACTGAAGCTTTCTTT
V gene: TRBV3-1/TRBV3-2; clone size: -; D gene: -; J gene: TRBJ2-3; CDR3 protein: CASSQDLNTGGVTDTQYF; CDR3 DNA: TGTGCCAGCAGCCAAGATTTGAATACAGGGGGGGTGACAGATACGCAGTATTTT
V gene: TRBV5-1; clone size: -; D gene: -; J gene: TRBJ2-3; CDR3 protein: CASSSRVGSTDTQYF; CDR3 DNA: TGCGCCAGCAGTAGCAGGGTGGGTAGCACAGATACGCAGTATTTT
V gene: TRBV28; clone size: -; D gene: -; J gene: TRBJ2-7; CDR3 protein: CASSLVATYEQYF; CDR3 DNA: TGTGCCAGCAGTTTAGTTGCCACCTACGAGCAGTACTTC
V gene: TRBV6-2/TRBV6-3; clone size: -; D gene: TRBD1; J gene: TRBJ2-1; CDR3 protein: CASSYGGQAKFF; CDR3 DNA: TGTGCCAGCAGTTACGGCGGACAGGCCAAGTTCTTC
V gene: TRBV6-2/TRBV6-3; clone size: -; D gene: TRBD1; J gene: TRBJ1-5; CDR3 protein: CASSAGTGGLAQHF; CDR3 DNA: TGTGCCAGCAGTGCCGGGACAGGGGGCTTGGCCCAGCATTTT
V gene: TRBV7-2; clone size: -; D gene: -; J gene: TRBJ2-3; CDR3 protein: CASSLMMVDTQYF; CDR3 DNA: TGTGCCAGCAGCTTGATGATGGTTGATACGCAGTATTTT
V gene: TRBV6-5; clone size: -; D gene: -; J gene: TRBJ2-2; CDR3 protein: CASSSPGGGTGELFF; CDR3 DNA: TGTGCCAGCAGTTCGCCCGGGGGCGGCACCGGGGAGCTGTTTTTT
V gene: TRBV3-1/TRBV3-2; clone size: -; D gene: -; J gene: TRBJ1-4; CDR3 protein: CASSQEKWGLTNEKLFF; CDR3 DNA: TGTGCCAGCAGCCAAGAAAAATGGGGACTAACTAATGAAAAACTGTTTTTT
V gene: TRBV13; clone size: once; D gene: -; J gene: TRBJ1-2; CDR3 protein: CASSPGAGITYGYTF; CDR3 DNA: TGTGCCAGCAGCCCCGGGGCAGGGATAACCTATGGCTACACCTTC
V gene: TRBV28; clone size: -; D gene: -; J gene: TRBJ1-1; CDR3 protein: CASSGAGTMNTEAFF; CDR3 DNA: TGTGCCAGCAGTGGGGCGGGGACCATGAACACTGAAGCTTTCTTT
V gene: TRBV7-3; clone size: -; D gene: -; J gene: TRBJ2-3; CDR3 protein: CASSLGTGSGDTQYF; CDR3 DNA: TGTGCCAGCAGCTTGGGGACGGGGAGTGGAGATACGCAGTATTTT
V gene: TRBV6-2/TRBV6-3; clone size: -; D gene: -; J gene: TRBJ1-1; CDR3 protein: CASSRVGTEAFF; CDR3 DNA: TGTGCCAGCAGTAGGGTCGGCACTGAAGCTTTCTTT
V gene: TRBV20-1; clone size: -; D gene: -; J gene: TRBJ1-2; CDR3 protein: CSASRSAAPNYGYTF; CDR3 DNA: TGCAGTGCTAGTAGATCGGCAGCCCCTAACTATGGCTACACCTTC
V gene: TRBV11-2; clone size: -; D gene: TRBD1; J gene: TRBJ1-1; CDR3 protein: CASSLDRDRGTTEAFF; CDR3 DNA: TGTGCCAGCAGCTTAGATAGGGACAGGGGAACCACTGAAGCTTTCTTT
V gene: TRBV28; clone size: -; D gene: TRBD2; J gene: TRBJ2-7; CDR3 protein: CASRRFGSGRNEQYF; CDR3 DNA: TGTGCCAGCAGGCGCTTTGGTAGCGGGAGGAACGAGCAGTACTTC
V gene: TRBV6-5; clone size: -; D gene: -; J gene: TRBJ1-2; CDR3 protein: CASSYQANYGYTF; CDR3 DNA: TGTGCCAGCAGTTACCAAGCTAACTATGGCTACACCTTC
V gene: TRBV9; clone size: -; D gene: -; J gene: TRBJ2-1; CDR3 protein: CASSVGVDEQFF; CDR3 DNA: TGTGCCAGCAGCGTAGGAGTCGATGAGCAGTTCTTC
V gene: TRBV5-4; clone size: -; D gene: -; J gene: TRBJ1-4; CDR3 protein: CASSLDVIEKLFF; CDR3 DNA: TGTGCCAGCAGCCTCGATGTAATTGAAAAACTGTTTTTT
V gene: TRBV30; clone size: -; D gene: -; J gene: TRBJ2-7; CDR3 protein: CAWSGLALGGEQYF; CDR3 DNA: TGTGCCTGGAGTGGGCTAGCTCTGGGGGGTGAGCAGTACTTC
V gene: TRBV5-8; clone size: -; D gene: -; J gene: TRBJ1-3; CDR3 protein: CASSLAGVSGNTIYF; CDR3 DNA: TGTGCCAGCAGCTTGGCGGGTGTCTCTGGAAACACCATATATTTT
V gene: TRBV6-5; clone size: -; D gene: -; J gene: TRBJ2-7; CDR3 protein: CASSYGRNSYEQYF; CDR3 DNA: TGTGCCAGCAGTTACGGCAGAAACTCCTACGAGCAGTACTTC
V gene: TRBV6-5; clone size: -; D gene: TRBD1; J gene: TRBJ1-4; CDR3 protein: CASSPAGTGSEKLFF; CDR3 DNA: TGTGCCAGCAGTCCTGCCGGGACAGGGTCTGAAAAACTGTTTTTT
V gene: TRBV12-5; clone size: -; D gene: -; J gene: TRBJ2-7; CDR3 protein: CASGLVGGESPYEQYF; CDR3 DNA: TGTGCTAGTGGTTTGGTAGGGGGAGAAAGTCCCTACGAGCAGTACTTC